This TCR beta chain was captured in a study of CD8 T cells in ankylosing spondylitis. Study-level findings and limits: Relatively scarce in peripheral blood, disease-linked clones were CD8+.

Trimming removed 3 bases from V and 3 bases from J; junction bases left unmatched: 8. Germline V gene data show CDR1 as MNHEY and CDR2 as SMNVEV (reference sequence). The CDR3 contains 16 residues. Using quantitative 5'-RACE with molecular barcodes, the authors made TCR beta libraries. TCRdb itself ran the 5' RACE reads through MiXCR, one entry per CDR3 protein. The repertoire holds 350,000 or so distinct CDR3 sequences, with more than 9% as singletons. For this clonotype: Its antigen remains unidentified.

The source is a female donor with ankylosing spondylitis or in good health (not recorded which). This chain joins TRBV27 and TRBJ1-5; 7 bases are a match to TRBD1. Input material: blood, either unsorted or a sorted T cell fraction (not recorded which). CDR3 coding DNA: TGTGCCAGCAGTTTCCTTGGGACAGCCAACAATCAGCCCCAGCATTTT. Amino acid sequence: CASSFLGTANNQPQHF.